This T cell receptor beta chain stems from a study of T-cell memory formation after mild COVID-19. Turning to the study itself: For the most part, TCR clusters were specific to one donor.

J lost 7 bases, V lost 2 bases, and 11 bases had no gene match. CDR1 is SGHKS and CDR2 is YYEKEE in the germline V gene (reference sequence). The CDR3 totals 16 residues. This clonotype was picked up a small number of times. Antigen unknown. One entry per CDR3 protein results from TCRdb running MiXCR on the 5' RACE reads. The data show fewer than 350,000 distinct CDR3 sequences, 7.5% to 9.5% seen once. Overall study results and limits: Proof of SARS-CoV-2 specificity was absent for the second-wave clones that crested on day 37.

V gene TRBV5-5 combines with J gene TRBJ2-1, with 8 bases that match TRBD2. Sequenced sample: PBMCs or a T cell subset sorted from them (not recorded which). This receptor was obtained from a young man who had mild COVID-19 (a few samples of this study predate the infection). Cell type and time point are not known. The CDR3 loop reads CASSFSFSGGWNEQFF. As DNA, the CDR3 is TGTGCCAGCAGCTTTTCCTTCAGCGGGGGATGGAATGAGCAGTTCTTC.